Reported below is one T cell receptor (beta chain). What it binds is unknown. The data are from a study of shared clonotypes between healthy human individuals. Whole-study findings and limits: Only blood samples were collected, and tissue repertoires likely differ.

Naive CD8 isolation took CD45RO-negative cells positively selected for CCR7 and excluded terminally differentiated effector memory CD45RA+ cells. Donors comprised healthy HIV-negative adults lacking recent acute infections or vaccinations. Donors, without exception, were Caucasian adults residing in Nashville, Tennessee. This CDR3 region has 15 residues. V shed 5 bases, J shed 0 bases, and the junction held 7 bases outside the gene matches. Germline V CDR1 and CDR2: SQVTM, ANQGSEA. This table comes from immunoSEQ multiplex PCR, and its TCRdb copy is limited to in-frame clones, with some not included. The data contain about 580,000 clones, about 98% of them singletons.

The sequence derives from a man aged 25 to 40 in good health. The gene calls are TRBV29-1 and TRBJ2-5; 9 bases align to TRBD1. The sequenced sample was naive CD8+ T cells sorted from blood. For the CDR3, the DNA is TGCAGCGTTCTAGGAGGACAGGGGTACCAAGAGACCCAGTACTTC. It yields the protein CSVLGGQGYQETQYF.